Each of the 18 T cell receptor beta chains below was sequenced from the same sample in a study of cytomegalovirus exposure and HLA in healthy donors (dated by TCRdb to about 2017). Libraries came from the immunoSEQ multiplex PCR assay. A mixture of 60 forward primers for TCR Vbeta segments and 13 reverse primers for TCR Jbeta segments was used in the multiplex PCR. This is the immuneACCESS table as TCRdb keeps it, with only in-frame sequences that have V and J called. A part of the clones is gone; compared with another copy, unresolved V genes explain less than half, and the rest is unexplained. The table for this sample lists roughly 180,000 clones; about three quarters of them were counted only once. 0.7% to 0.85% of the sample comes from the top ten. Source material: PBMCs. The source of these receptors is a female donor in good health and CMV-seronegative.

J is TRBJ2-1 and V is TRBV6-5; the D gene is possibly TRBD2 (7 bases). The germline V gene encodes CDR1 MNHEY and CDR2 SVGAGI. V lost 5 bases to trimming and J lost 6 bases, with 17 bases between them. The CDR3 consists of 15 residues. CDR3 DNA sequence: TGTGCCAGCAGTACCAAGGGGGGGGCGCGCAATGAGCAGTTCTTC. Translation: CASSTKGGARNEQFF.

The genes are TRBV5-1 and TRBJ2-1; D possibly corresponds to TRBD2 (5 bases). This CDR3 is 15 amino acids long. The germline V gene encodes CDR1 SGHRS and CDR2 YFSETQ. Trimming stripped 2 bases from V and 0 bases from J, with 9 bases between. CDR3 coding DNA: TGCGCCAGCAGCTTAACTAGGAGCTCCTACAATGAGCAGTTCTTC. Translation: CASSLTRSSYNEQFF.

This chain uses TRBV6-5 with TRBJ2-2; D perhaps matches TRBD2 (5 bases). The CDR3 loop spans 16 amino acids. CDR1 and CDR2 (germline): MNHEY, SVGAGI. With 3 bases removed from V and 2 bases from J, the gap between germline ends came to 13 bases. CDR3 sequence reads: CASSYLSGLNTGELFF. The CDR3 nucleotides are TGTGCCAGCAGTTATTTATCCGGACTTAACACCGGGGAGCTGTTTTTT.

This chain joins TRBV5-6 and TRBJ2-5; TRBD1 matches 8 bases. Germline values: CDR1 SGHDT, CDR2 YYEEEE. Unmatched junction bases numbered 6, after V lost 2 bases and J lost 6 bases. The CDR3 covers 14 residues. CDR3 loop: CASSFLDRVKTQYF. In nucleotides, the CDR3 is TGTGCCAGCAGCTTTTTGGACAGGGTAAAGACCCAGTACTTC.

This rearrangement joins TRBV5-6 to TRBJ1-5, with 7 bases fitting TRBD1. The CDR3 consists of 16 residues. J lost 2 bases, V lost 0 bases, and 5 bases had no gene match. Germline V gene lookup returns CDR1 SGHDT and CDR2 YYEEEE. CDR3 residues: CASSLDRGVRNQPQHF. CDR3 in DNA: TGTGCCAGCAGCTTGGACAGGGGCGTGCGCAATCAGCCCCAGCATTTT.

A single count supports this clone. Here the CDR3 reads CASSQGSRGNTEAFF. The CDR3 region has the DNA TGCGCCAGCAGCCAAGGCTCACGGGGGAACACTGAAGCTTTCTTT. The chain couples TRBV4-3 to TRBJ1-1; no reliable D call. The CDR3 extends over 15 amino acids. V shed 1 base and J shed 1 base, with 10 bases lying between them. CDR1 and CDR2 from the germline V gene are LGHNA and YSLEER.

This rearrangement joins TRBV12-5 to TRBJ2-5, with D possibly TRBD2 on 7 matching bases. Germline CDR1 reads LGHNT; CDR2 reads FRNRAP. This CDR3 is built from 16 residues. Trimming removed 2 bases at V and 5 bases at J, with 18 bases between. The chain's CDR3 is CASGLRGRGPGETQYF. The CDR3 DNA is TGTGCTAGTGGTTTGAGAGGGCGGGGGCCGGGGGAGACCCAGTACTTC.

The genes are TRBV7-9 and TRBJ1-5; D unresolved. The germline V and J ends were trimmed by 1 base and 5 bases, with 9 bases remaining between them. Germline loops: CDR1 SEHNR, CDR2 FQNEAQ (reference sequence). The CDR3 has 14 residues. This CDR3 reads CASSLEQPHQPQHF. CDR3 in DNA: TGTGCCAGCAGCTTAGAACAACCTCATCAGCCCCAGCATTTT.

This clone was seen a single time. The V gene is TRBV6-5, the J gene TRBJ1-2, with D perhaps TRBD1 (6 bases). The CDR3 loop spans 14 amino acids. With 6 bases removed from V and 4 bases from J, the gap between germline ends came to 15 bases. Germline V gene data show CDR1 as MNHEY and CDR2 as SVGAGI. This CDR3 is CASRTTGPIYGYTF. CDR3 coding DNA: TGTGCCAGCAGGACGACAGGTCCGATCTATGGCTACACCTTC.

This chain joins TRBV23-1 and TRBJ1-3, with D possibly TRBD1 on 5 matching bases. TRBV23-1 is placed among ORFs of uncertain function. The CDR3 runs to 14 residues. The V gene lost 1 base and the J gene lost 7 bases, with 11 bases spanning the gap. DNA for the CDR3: TGCGCCAGCAGTCAATATACAGGAAGGAACACCATATATTTT. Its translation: CASSQYTGRNTIYF.

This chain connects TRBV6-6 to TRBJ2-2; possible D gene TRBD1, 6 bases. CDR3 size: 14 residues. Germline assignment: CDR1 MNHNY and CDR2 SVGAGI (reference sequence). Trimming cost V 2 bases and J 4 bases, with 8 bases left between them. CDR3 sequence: CASSYGTPTGELFF. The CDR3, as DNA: TGTGCCAGCAGTTACGGGACACCCACCGGGGAGCTGTTTTTT.

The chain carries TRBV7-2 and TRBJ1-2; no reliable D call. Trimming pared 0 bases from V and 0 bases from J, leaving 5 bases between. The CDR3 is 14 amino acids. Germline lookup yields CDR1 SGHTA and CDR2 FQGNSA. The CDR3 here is CASSLAVANYGYTF. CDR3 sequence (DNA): TGTGCCAGCAGCTTAGCGGTAGCTAACTATGGCTACACCTTC. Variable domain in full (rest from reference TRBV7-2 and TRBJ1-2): GAGVSQSPSNKVTEKGKDVELRCDPISGHTALYWYRQSLGQGLEFLIYFQGNSAPDKSGLPSDRFSAERTGGSVSTLTIQRTQQEDSAVYLCASSLAVANYGYTFGSGTRLTVV.

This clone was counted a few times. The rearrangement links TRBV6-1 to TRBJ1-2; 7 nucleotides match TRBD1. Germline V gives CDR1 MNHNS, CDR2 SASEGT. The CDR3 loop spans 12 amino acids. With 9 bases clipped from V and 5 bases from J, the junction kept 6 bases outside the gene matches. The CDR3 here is CARRDRYYGYTF. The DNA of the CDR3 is TGTGCCAGGCGGGACAGATATTATGGCTACACCTTC.

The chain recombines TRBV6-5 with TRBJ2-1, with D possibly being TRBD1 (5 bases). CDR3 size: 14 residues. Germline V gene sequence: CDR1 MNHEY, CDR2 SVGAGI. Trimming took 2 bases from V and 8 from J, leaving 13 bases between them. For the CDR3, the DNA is TGTGCCAGCAGTTACCCAGGGCGGCAGGATGAGCAGTTCTTC. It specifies CASSYPGRQDEQFF.

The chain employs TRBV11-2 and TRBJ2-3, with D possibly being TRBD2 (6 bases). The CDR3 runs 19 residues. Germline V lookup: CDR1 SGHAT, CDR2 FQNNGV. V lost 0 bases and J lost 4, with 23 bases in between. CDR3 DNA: TGTGCCAGCAGCTTAGATCCGGTGGAACTAGCAACCAACGCAGATACGCAGTATTTT. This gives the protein CASSLDPVELATNADTQYF. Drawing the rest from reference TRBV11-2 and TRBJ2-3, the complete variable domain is EAGVAQSPRYKIIEKRQSVAFWCNPISGHATLYWYQQILGQGPKLLIQFQNNGVVDDSQLPKDRFSAERLKGVDSTLKIQPAKLEDSAVYLCASSLDPVELATNADTQYFGPGTRLTVL.

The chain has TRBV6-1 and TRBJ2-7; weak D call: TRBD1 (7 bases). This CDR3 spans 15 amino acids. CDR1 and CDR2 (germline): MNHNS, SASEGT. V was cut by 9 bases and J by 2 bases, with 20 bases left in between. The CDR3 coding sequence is TGTGCCAGTCGATCAGGGGGGCAGAGGACCTACGAGCAGTACTTC. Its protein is CASRSGGQRTYEQYF.

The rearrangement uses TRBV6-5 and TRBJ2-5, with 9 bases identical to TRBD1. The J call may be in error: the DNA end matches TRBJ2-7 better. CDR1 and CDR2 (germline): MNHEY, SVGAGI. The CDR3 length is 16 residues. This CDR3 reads CASSFGFGTGSYEQYF. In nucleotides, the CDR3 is TGTGCCAGCAGTTTTGGTTTCGGGACAGGGTCCTACGAGCAGTACTTC.

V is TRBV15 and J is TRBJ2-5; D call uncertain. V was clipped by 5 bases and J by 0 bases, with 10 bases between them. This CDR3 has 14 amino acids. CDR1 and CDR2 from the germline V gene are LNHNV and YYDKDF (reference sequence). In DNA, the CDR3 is TGTGCCACCAGCCCCGAGAGGTACCAAGAGACCCAGTACTTC. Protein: CATSPERYQETQYF. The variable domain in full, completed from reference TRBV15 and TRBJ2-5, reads DAMVIQNPRYQVTQFGKPVTLSCSQTLNHNVMYWYQQKSSQAPKLLFHYYDKDFNNEADTPDNFQSRRPNTSFCFLDIRSPGLGDTAMYLCATSPERYQETQYFGPGTRLLVL.